This T cell receptor (beta chain) was obtained from a study of T cell responses to AZD1222 COVID-19 vaccine. The assay was immunoSEQ multiplex PCR, and TCRdb's table has in-frame clones only and misses some. The sample has roughly 120,000 clones, around 82% seen once. Trimming at V came to 3 bases and at J to 3 bases, leaving 5 bases not matched to a gene. This CDR3 contains 15 residues. Looked up from germline, CDR1 is KGHSH and CDR2 is LQKENI. Whole-study findings and limits: With two AZD1222 doses given, Spike-specific TCR breadth and depth both rose. Donors were mostly white British, more females; clonal diversity possibly underestimated. Spike-spanning, vaccine-associated CD4 TCRs were dominant at 160-218 and 743-854.

Points on this clone: As yet, its antigen is unknown.

This clonotype originated in an adult in good health. This chain joins TRBV18 and TRBJ1-2, with 9 bases matching TRBD1. Sequenced material: peripheral blood, taken on day 0 of AZD1222 vaccination. For the CDR3, the DNA is TGTGCCAGCTCACCCGGGACAGGGAGGGACTATGGCTACACCTTC. Translating it yields CASSPGTGRDYGYTF.